These T cell receptor beta chains were read from a single sample in a study of T cell responses to AZD1222 COVID-19 vaccine. Sequenced by immunoSEQ multiplex PCR; TCRdb stores in-frame clones only, minus some. The table records some 100,000 clones, about nine tenths of them present only once. This specimen consisted of peripheral blood, obtained on day 0 of AZD1222 vaccination. All receptors derive from an adult in good health. The CDR3 runs from the conserved cysteine through the conserved F or W. D genes are given only for firm matches. Clone size, where shown, is once, few, many, or a class for clones that have expanded.

TRBV18	NA	TRBJ2-5	NA	CASSLQGETQYF	TGTGCCAGCTCACTACAGGGAGAGACCCAGTACTTC
TRBV11-2	NA	TRBJ1-1	NA	CASSPLGFRRTEAFF	TGTGCCAGCAGCCCGTTAGGCTTTAGGAGAACTGAAGCTTTCTTT
TRBV2	NA	TRBJ1-6	TRBD1	CASTGTGAGNSPLHF	TGTGCCAGCACTGGGACAGGGGCAGGTAATTCACCCCTCCACTTT
TRBV6-2/TRBV6-3	NA	TRBJ2-7	NA	CASSYSRDGGVHEQYF	TGTGCCAGCAGTTACTCTCGGGACGGAGGGGTCCACGAGCAGTACTTC
TRBV6-5	NA	TRBJ1-1	NA	CASSYPQGNMNTEAFF	TGTGCCAGCAGTTACCCGCAGGGGAACATGAACACTGAAGCTTTCTTT
TRBV19	NA	TRBJ2-7	NA	CASSIGTEQYF	TGTGCCAGTAGTATTGGGACCGAGCAGTACTTC
TRBV27	NA	TRBJ2-1	NA	CASSFDGGSWNEQFF	TGTGCCAGCAGTTTTGATGGGGGGTCCTGGAATGAGCAGTTCTTC
TRBV5-1	NA	TRBJ2-1	TRBD1	CASSFRDRGYNEQFF	TGCGCCAGCAGCTTTAGAGACAGGGGCTACAATGAGCAGTTCTTC
TRBV5-4	NA	TRBJ1-2	NA	CASSWGQDSYYGYTF	TGTGCCAGCAGCTGGGGGCAGGACAGCTACTATGGCTACACCTTC
TRBV7-2	NA	TRBJ2-7	NA	CASSLGRESSYEQYF	TGTGCCAGCAGCTTAGGGAGGGAAAGCTCCTACGAGCAGTACTTC
TRBV2	NA	TRBJ1-3	NA	CASSEDLIGGSGNTIYF	TGTGCCAGCAGTGAAGATCTTATCGGAGGCTCTGGAAACACCATATATTTT
TRBV2	NA	TRBJ2-1	TRBD2	CASSVLAGRYNEQFF	TGTGCCAGCAGTGTGCTAGCGGGCAGGTACAATGAGCAGTTCTTC
TRBV11-2	NA	TRBJ1-3	TRBD1	CASSFPTGGTGNTIYF	TGTGCCAGCAGCTTTCCTACAGGGGGAACTGGAAACACCATATATTTT
TRBV4-3	once	TRBJ1-4	TRBD1	CASSQAGQYNEKLFF	TGCGCCAGCAGCCAAGCGGGACAGTATAATGAAAAACTGTTTTTT
TRBV7-9	NA	TRBJ1-6	NA	CASSLGDTENSPLHF	TGTGCCAGCAGCTTAGGTGACACGGAAAATTCACCCCTCCACTTT
TRBV19	NA	TRBJ1-4	NA	CASSWTSSNEKLFF	TGTGCCAGTAGTTGGACGAGTAGTAATGAAAAACTGTTTTTT